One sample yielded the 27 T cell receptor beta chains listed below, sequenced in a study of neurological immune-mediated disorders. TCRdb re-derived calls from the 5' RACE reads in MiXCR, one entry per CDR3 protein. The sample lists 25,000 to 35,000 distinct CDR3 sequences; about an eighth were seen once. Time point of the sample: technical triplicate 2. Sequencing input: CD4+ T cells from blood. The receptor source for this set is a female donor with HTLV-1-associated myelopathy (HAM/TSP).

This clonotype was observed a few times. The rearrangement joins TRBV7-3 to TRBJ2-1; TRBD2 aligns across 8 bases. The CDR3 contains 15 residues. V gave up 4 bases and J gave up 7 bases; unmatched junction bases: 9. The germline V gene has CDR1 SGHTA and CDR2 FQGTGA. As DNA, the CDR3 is TGTGCCAGCAGCTCAGGAGCGGGGGTGCAGAATGAGCAGTTCTTC. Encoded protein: CASSSGAGVQNEQFF.

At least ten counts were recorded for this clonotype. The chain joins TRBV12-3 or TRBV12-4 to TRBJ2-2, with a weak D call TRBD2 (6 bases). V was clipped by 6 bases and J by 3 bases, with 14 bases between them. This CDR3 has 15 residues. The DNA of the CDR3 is TGTGCCAGCAGCGCGGGAAATCCTTACACCGGGGAGCTGTTTTTT. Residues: CASSAGNPYTGELFF.

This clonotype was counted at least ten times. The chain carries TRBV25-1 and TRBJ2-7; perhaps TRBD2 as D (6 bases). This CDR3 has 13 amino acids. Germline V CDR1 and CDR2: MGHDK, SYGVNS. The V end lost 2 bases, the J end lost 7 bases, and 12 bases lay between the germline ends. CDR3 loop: CASSEVGGVEQYF. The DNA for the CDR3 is TGTGCCAGCAGTGAAGTGGGGGGTGTGGAGCAGTACTTC.

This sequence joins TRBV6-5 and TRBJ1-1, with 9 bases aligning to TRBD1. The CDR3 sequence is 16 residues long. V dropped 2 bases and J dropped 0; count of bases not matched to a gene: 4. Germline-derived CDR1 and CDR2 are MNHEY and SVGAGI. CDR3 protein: CASSYPGQGMNTEAFF. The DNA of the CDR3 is TGTGCCAGCAGTTACCCAGGACAGGGGATGAACACTGAAGCTTTCTTT.

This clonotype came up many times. The CDR3 DNA sequence: TGTGCCAGCAGTTTCAGACAGGGAGGCTACGAGCAGTACTTC. Translating gives CASSFRQGGYEQYF. The chain combines TRBV12-3 or TRBV12-4 with TRBJ2-7; possible D gene TRBD1, 7 bases. The CDR3 runs 14 residues. V lost 3 bases to trimming and J lost 3 bases, with 12 bases between them.

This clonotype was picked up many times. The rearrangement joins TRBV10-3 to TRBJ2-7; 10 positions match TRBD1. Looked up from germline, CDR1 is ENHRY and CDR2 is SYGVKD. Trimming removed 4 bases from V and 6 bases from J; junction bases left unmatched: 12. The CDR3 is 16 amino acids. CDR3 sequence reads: CAISGALGQGLREQYF. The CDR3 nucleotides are TGTGCCATCAGTGGGGCCCTGGGACAGGGGCTTCGCGAGCAGTACTTC.

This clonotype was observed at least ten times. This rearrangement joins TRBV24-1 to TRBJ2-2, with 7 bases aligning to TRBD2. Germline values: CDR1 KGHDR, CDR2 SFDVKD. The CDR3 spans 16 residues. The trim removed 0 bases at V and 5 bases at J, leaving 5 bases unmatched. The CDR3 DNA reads TGTGCCACCAGTGATTTGGGCAGGGAGGGGACCGGGGAGCTGTTTTTT. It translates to CATSDLGREGTGELFF.

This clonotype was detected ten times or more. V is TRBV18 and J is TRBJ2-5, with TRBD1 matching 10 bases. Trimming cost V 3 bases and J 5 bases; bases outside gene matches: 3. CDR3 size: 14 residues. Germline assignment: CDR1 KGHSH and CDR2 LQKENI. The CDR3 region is CASSPDRGLETQYF. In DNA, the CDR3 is TGTGCCAGCTCACCCGACAGGGGGCTGGAGACCCAGTACTTC.

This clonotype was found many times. CDR3 coding DNA: TGTGCCAGCGTAGGCGGGGGGGCCAATGAGCAGTTCTTC. This gives the protein CASVGGGANEQFF. The chain uses TRBV28 and TRBJ2-1, with 9 nucleotides matching TRBD2. The CDR3 is 13 residues long. Germline CDR1 MDHEN, CDR2 SYDVKM. V gave up 8 bases and J gave up 6 bases; unmatched junction bases: 5.

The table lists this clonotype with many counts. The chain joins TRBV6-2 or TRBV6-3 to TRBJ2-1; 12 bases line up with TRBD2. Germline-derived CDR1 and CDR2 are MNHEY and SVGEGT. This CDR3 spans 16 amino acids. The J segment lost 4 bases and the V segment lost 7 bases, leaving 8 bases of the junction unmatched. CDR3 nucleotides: TGTGCCAGCAAAAAACCCGGGACTAGCGGGTACAATGAGCAGTTCTTC. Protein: CASKKPGTSGYNEQFF.

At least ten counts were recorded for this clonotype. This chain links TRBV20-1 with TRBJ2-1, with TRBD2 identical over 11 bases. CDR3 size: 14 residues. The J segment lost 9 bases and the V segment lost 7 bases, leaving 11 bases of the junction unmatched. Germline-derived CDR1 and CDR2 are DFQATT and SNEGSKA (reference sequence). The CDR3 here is CSVVAGGHYGEQFF. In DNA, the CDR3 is TGCAGTGTCGTAGCGGGAGGGCATTACGGTGAGCAGTTCTTC.

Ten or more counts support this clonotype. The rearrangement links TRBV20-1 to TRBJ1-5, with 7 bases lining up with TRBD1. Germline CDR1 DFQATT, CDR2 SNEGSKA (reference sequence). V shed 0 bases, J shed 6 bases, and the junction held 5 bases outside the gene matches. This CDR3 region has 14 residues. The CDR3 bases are TGCAGTGCTAGAGAAACAGGGGTGAGTCAGCCCCAGCATTTT. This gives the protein CSARETGVSQPQHF.

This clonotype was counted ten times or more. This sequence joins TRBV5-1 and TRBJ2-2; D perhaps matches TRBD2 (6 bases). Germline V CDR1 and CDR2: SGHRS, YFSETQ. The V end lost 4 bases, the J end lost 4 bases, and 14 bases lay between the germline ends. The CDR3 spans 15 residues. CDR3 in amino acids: CASSASSAGTGELFF. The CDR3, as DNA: TGCGCCAGCAGCGCTTCTAGCGCCGGCACCGGGGAGCTGTTTTTT.

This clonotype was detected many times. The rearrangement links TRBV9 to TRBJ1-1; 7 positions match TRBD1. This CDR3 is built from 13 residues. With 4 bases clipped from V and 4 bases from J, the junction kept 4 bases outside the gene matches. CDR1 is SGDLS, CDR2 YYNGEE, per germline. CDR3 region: CASSLSGGTEAFF. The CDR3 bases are TGTGCCAGCAGCTTATCAGGGGGCACTGAAGCTTTCTTT.

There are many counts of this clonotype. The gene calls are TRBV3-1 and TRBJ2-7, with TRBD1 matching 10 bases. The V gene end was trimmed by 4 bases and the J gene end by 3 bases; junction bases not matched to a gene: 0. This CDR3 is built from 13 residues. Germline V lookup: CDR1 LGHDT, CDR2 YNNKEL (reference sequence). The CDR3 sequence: CASSRTGGYEQYF. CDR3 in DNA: TGTGCCAGCAGCCGGACAGGGGGCTACGAGCAGTACTTC.

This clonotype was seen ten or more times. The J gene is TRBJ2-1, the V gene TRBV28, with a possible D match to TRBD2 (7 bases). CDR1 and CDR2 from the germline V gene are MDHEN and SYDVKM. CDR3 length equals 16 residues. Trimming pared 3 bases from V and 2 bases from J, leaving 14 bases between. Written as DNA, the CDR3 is TGTGCCAGCAGTTTGATCGGGGGGACAACCTACAATGAGCAGTTCTTC. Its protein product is CASSLIGGTTYNEQFF.

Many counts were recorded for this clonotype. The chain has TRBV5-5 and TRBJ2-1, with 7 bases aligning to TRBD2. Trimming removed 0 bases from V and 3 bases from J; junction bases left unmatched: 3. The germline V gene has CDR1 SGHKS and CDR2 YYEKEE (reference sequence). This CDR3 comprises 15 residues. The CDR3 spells CASSLVAGVYNEQFF. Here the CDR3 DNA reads TGTGCCAGCAGCTTGGTCGCGGGAGTCTACAATGAGCAGTTCTTC.

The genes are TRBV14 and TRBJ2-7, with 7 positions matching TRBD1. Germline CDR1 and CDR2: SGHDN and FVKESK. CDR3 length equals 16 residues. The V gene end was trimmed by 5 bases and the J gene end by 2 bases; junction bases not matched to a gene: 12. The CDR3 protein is CASSSSLGQGAYEQYF. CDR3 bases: TGTGCCAGCAGCTCATCCCTCGGGCAGGGGGCCTACGAGCAGTACTTC.

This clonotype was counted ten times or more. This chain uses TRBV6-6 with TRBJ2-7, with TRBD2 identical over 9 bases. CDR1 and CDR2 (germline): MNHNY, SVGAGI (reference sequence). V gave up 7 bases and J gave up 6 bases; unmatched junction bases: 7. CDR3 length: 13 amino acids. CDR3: CASMSSGVGEQYF. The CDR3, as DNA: TGTGCCAGCATGTCTAGCGGGGTTGGCGAGCAGTACTTC.

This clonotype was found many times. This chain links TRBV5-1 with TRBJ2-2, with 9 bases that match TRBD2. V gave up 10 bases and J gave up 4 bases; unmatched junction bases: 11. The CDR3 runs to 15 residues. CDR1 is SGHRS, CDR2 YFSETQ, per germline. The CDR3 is CAARQTAGGTGELFF. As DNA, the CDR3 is TGCGCCGCCCGACAAACAGCGGGGGGCACCGGGGAGCTGTTTTTT.

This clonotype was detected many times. The CDR3 is CASSITHGTGRYEQYF. The CDR3 nucleotides read TGCGCCAGCAGCATTACCCACGGGACAGGGAGGTACGAGCAGTACTTC. The chain combines TRBV5-1 with TRBJ2-7; the match to TRBD1 covers 9 bases. The CDR3 contains 16 residues. The V and J ends lost 4 bases and 4 bases, in that order; junction bases with no gene match: 12. Germline V gene sequence: CDR1 SGHRS, CDR2 YFSETQ.

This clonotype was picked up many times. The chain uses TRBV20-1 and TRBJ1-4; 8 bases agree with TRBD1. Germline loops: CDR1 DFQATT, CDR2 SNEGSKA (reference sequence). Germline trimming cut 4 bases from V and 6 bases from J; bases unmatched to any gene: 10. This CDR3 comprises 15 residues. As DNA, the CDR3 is TGCAGTGCTACCGGAGGGGGGACAGGCGATGAAAAACTGTTTTTT. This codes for CSATGGGTGDEKLFF.

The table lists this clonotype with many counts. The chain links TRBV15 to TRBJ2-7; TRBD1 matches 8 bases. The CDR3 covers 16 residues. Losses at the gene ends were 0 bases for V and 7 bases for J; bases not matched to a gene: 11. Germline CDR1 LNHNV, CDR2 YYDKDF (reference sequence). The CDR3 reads CATSRDAGGPRTEQYF. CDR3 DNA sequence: TGTGCCACCAGCAGAGATGCAGGGGGCCCTCGTACGGAGCAGTACTTC.

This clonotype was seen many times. CDR3 bases: TGTGCCATAGGGAGTTCTACCGGGGAGCTGTTTTTT. Residues: CAIGSSTGELFF. This sequence joins TRBV2 and TRBJ2-2, with D perhaps matching TRBD2 (5 bases). Germline V gene lookup returns CDR1 SNHLY and CDR2 FYNNEI. V was pared by 10 bases and J by 5 bases, with 11 bases between. The CDR3 loop spans 12 amino acids.

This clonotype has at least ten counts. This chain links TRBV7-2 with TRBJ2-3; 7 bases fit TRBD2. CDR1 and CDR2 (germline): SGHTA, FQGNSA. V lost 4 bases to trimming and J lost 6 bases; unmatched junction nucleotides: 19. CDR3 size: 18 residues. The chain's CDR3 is CASSSPSSGGFSWDTQYF. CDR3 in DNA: TGTGCCAGCAGCTCCCCCTCATCGGGGGGTTTCTCATGGGATACGCAGTATTTT.

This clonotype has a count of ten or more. The CDR3 sequence is CASSQAGGTDTQYF. The DNA of the CDR3 is TGTGCCAGCAGCCAAGCGGGAGGCACAGATACGCAGTATTTT. The rearrangement links TRBV3-1 to TRBJ2-3; D may be TRBD2 (6 bases). Trimming pared 1 base from V and 1 base from J, leaving 6 bases between. There are 14 residues in the CDR3. The germline gives CDR1 LGHDT, CDR2 YNNKEL (reference sequence).

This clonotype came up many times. This chain's CDR3 is CASNQAAWRNQPQHF. The CDR3 DNA reads as TGTGCCAGCAACCAGGCCGCTTGGCGCAATCAGCCCCAGCATTTT. The genes are TRBV6-2 or TRBV6-3 and TRBJ1-5; the D is unclear. This CDR3 has 15 residues. Trimming took 7 bases from V and 2 from J, leaving 15 bases between them. Germline V CDR1 and CDR2: MNHEY, SVGEGT.